The text below deals with one T cell receptor beta chain. Its antigen is unknown. This entry is derived from a study of synovial regulatory T cells in juvenile arthritis. Study-level information: Roughly 6 patients were on methotrexate and a few were untreated.

Donors were some eleven juvenile idiopathic arthritis patients with active disease, 3 polyarticular and 8 oligoarticular. Patients had median age 11.6 years, range about 2.1-25. The data were produced by immunoSEQ multiplex PCR, yet TCRdb's version contains in-frame clones alone and is incomplete. Across 7,500 to 10,000 clones, the top ten clones capture under 1% of the sample. Study-level results: Synovial Teff and blood CPL repertoires partially overlapped with iaTreg TCR repertoires, which were largely patient-private.

The clonotype comes from a donor younger than 30 with juvenile idiopathic arthritis. The material sequenced was Treg cells from blood. Subset indicated: remaining (HLA-DR-negative) circulating blood Treg cells.

Here the CDR3 reads CASSRTSGGAAEQYF. J is TRBJ2-7 and V is TRBV5-1; TCRdb returns TRBD2, unconfirmable since there is no DNA. Germline CDR1 is SGHRS and CDR2 is YFSETQ. CDR3 length: 15 residues. The nucleotide record is missing.